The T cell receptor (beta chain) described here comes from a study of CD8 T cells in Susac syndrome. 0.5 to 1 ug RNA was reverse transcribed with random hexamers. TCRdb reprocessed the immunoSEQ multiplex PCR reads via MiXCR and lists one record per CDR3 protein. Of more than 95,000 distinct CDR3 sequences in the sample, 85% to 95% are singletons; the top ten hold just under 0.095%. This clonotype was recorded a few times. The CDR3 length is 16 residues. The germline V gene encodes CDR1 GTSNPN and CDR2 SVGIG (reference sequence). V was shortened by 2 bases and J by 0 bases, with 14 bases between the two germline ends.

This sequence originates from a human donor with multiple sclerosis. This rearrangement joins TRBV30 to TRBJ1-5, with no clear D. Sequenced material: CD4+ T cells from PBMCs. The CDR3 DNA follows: TGTGCCTGGAGTTTCGCCGGGGATTATAGCAATCAGCCCCAGCATTTT. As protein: CAWSFAGDYSNQPQHF.